The 10 T cell receptor beta chains below were found in one sample sequenced in a study of cytomegalovirus exposure and HLA in healthy donors. The PCR used 60 Vbeta and 13 Jbeta primers. Sequencing used immunoSEQ multiplex PCR; TCRdb keeps in-frame clones, though not all of them. Among approximately 220,000 clones listed, approximately 80% were seen once. The sequencing input was PBMCs. The origin of the receptors is a boy aged 2 to 9 in good health and CMV-seronegative.

The chain is built from TRBV6-6 and TRBJ2-1, with 10 nucleotides matching TRBD2. The trim removed 7 bases at V and 7 bases at J, leaving 13 bases unmatched. This CDR3 comprises 16 residues. Germline V gives CDR1 MNHNY, CDR2 SVGAGI (reference sequence). The CDR3 DNA is TGTGCCAGCACATCAGCGGGAGGGACCTCAAGGAATGAGCAGTTCTTC. Translation: CASTSAGGTSRNEQFF.

This chain connects TRBV27 to TRBJ1-2, with D unclear. Germline CDR1 MNHEY, CDR2 SMNVEV (reference sequence). V was pared by 5 bases and J by 4 bases, with 8 bases between. CDR3 length: 12 amino acids. The CDR3 loop reads CASSPRGYGYTF. The DNA for the CDR3 is TGTGCCAGCAGTCCCCGGGGCTATGGCTACACCTTC.

J is TRBJ2-3 and V is TRBV5-1; perhaps TRBD2 as D (6 bases). In germline, CDR1 is SGHRS, CDR2 YFSETQ. Between the trimmed V and J ends, which lost 0 bases and 2 bases, there was a span of 10 bases. This CDR3 region has 15 residues. The CDR3 protein is CASSLEGGHTDTQYF. The CDR3 coding sequence is TGCGCCAGCAGCTTGGAGGGAGGTCACACAGATACGCAGTATTTT.

The V and J genes are TRBV6-5 and TRBJ2-3; 7 positions agree with TRBD2. The V gene's germline CDR1 is MNHEY and CDR2 SVGAGI. Losses at the gene ends were 2 bases for V and 3 bases for J; bases not matched to a gene: 8. The CDR3 has 16 amino acids. The CDR3 bases are TGTGCCAGCAGTTACACCGGGGGAGGGCCGACAGATACGCAGTATTTT. Protein product: CASSYTGGGPTDTQYF.

The J gene is TRBJ1-1, the V gene TRBV5-1; D gene ambiguous. Trimming stripped 1 base from V and 4 bases from J, with 14 bases between. The CDR3 sequence is 15 residues long. CDR1 and CDR2 from the germline V gene are SGHRS and YFSETQ. The CDR3 coding sequence is TGCGCCAGCAGCTTGAAGTGGCGGGGAGCCACTGAAGCTTTCTTT. The encoded protein is CASSLKWRGATEAFF.

This chain uses TRBV9 with TRBJ2-3; 8 nucleotides agree with TRBD1. Per the germline V gene, CDR1 is SGDLS and CDR2 is YYNGEE. The CDR3 covers 13 residues. After removal of 0 bases from V and 6 bases from J, the junction contained 0 bases not matched to a gene. CDR3 nucleotides: TGTGCCAGCAGCGTAGACAGGGGGGATACGCAGTATTTT. Translating it yields CASSVDRGDTQYF.

J is TRBJ1-5 and V is TRBV5-5, with D hard to call. Germline CDR1 and CDR2: SGHKS and YYEKEE (reference sequence). With 0 bases removed from V and 4 bases from J, the gap between germline ends came to 11 bases. CDR3 length equals 15 residues. The CDR3 here is CASSLGSGGNQPQHF. CDR3 nucleotides: TGTGCCAGCAGCTTGGGGTCAGGAGGGAATCAGCCCCAGCATTTT.

This chain joins TRBV5-1 and TRBJ1-3; maybe TRBD1 (6 bases). The CDR3 is made up of 16 amino acids. Looked up from germline, CDR1 is SGHRS and CDR2 is YFSETQ. V lost 2 bases and J lost 0, with 12 bases in between. The DNA of the CDR3 is TGCGCCAGCAGCTTTAACAGGGCCTACTCTGGAAACACCATATATTTT. It encodes CASSFNRAYSGNTIYF. Full variable domain (outside the CDR3, taken from reference TRBV5-1 and TRBJ1-3): KAGVTQTPRYLIKTRGQQVTLSCSPISGHRSVSWYQQTPGQGLQFLFEYFSETQRNKGNFPGRFSGRQFSNSRSEMNVSTLELGDSALYLCASSFNRAYSGNTIYFGEGSWLTVV.

This chain uses TRBV6-5 with TRBJ2-7; TRBD2 is a possible D gene (5 bases). The CDR3 has 15 residues. Trimming cost V 8 bases and J 5 bases, with 22 bases left between them. CDR1 is MNHEY and CDR2 is SVGAGI in the germline V gene. The DNA for the CDR3 is TGTGCCAGCGGCGGCGGCTTTTCGGGGAGTAACGAGCAGTACTTC. Protein product: CASGGGFSGSNEQYF.

V is TRBV2 and J is TRBJ2-7; 9 nucleotides align to TRBD1. This CDR3 is 14 amino acids long. Germline V gene lookup returns CDR1 SNHLY and CDR2 FYNNEI. The trim removed 7 bases at V and 2 bases at J, leaving 6 bases unmatched. CDR3 in amino acids: CASKTGTGPYEQYF. CDR3 coding DNA: TGTGCCAGCAAGACCGGGACAGGGCCCTACGAGCAGTACTTC.